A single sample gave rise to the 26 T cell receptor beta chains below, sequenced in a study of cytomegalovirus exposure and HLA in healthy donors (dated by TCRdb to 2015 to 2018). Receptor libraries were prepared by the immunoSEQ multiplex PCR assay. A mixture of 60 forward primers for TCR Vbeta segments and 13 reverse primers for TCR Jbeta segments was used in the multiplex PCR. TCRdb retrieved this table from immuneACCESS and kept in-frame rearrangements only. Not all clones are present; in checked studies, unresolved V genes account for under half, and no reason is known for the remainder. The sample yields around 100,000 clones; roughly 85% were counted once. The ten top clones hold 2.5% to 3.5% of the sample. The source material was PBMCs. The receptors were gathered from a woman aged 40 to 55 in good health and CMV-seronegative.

CDR3 sequence: CASSQPQGRGDGYTF. CDR3 DNA sequence: TGTGCCAGCAGCCAGCCACAGGGTCGGGGTGATGGCTACACCTTC. The chain uses TRBV5-4 and TRBJ1-2, with TRBD1 as a possible D gene (6 bases). V was clipped by 4 bases and J by 6 bases, with 19 bases between them. The CDR3 extends over 15 amino acids. Germline CDR1 reads SGHNT; CDR2 reads YYREEE (reference sequence).

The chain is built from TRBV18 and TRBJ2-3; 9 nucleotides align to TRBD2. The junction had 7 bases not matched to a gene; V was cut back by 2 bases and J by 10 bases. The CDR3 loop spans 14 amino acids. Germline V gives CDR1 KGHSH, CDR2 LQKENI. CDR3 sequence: CASSPGVAGVSQYF. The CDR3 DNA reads TGTGCCAGCTCACCAGGAGTAGCGGGAGTATCGCAGTATTTT. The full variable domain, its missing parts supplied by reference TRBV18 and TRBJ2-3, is NAGVMQNPRHLVRRRGQEARLRCSPMKGHSHVYWYRQLPEEGLKFMVYLQKENIIDESGMPKERFSAEFPKEGPSILRIQQVVRGDSAAYFCASSPGVAGVSQYFGPGTRLTVL.

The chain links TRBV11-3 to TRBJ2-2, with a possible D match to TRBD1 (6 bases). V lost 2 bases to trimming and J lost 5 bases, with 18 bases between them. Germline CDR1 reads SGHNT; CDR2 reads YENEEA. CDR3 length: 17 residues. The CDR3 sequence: CASSLPGPGQGTGELFF. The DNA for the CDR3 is TGTGCCAGCAGCTTACCGGGACCGGGACAAGGAACCGGGGAGCTGTTTTTT.

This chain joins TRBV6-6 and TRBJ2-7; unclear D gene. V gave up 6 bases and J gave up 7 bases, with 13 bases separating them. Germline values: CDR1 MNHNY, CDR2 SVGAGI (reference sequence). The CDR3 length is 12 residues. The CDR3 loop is CASRSSSQEQYF. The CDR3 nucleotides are TGTGCCAGCAGGTCCTCCTCTCAGGAGCAGTACTTC.

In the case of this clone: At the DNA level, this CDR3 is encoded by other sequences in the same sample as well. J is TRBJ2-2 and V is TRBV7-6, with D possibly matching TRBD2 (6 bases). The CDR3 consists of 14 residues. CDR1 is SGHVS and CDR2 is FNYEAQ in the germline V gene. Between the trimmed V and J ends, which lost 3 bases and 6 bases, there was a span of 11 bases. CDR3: CASSFLGEAGELFF. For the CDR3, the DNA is TGTGCCAGCAGCTTCTTAGGGGAGGCCGGGGAGCTGTTTTTT.

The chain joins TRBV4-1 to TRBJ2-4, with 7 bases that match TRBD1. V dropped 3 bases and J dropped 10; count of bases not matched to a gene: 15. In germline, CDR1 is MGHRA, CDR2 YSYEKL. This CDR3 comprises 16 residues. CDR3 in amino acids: CASSQDPTGPWGIQYF. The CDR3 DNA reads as TGCGCCAGCAGCCAGGACCCGACAGGGCCATGGGGGATTCAGTACTTC.

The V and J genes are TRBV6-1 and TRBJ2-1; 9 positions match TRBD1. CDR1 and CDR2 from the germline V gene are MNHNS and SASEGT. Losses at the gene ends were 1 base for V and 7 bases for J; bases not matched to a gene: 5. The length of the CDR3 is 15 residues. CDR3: CASSEVYRGHNEQFF. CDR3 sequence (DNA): TGTGCCAGCAGTGAAGTCTACAGGGGGCATAATGAGCAGTTCTTC.

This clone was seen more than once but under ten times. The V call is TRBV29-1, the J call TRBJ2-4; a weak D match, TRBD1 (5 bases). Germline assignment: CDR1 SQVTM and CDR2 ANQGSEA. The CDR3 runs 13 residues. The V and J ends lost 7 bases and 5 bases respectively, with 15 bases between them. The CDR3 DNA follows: TGCAGCGCCTTAGCCAGGGTTGAAAACATTCAGTACTTC. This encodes CSALARVENIQYF.

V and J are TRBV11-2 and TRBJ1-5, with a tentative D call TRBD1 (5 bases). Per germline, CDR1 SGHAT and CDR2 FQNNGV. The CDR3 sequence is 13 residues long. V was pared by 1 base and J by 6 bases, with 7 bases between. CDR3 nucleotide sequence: TGTGCCAGCAGCTTAGCTCAGGGTCAGCCCCAGCATTTT. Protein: CASSLAQGQPQHF.

In DNA form, the CDR3 reads TGTGCCAGCAGCCCCCGGGACAGGCTTGTATATGAGCAGTTCTTC. Protein product: CASSPRDRLVYEQFF. This chain links TRBV7-9 with TRBJ2-1, with 8 bases identical to TRBD1. The V segment lost 5 bases and the J segment 8 bases; nucleotides outside the gene matches: 11. The germline CDR1 and CDR2 sequences are SEHNR and FQNEAQ (reference sequence). The CDR3 extends over 15 amino acids.

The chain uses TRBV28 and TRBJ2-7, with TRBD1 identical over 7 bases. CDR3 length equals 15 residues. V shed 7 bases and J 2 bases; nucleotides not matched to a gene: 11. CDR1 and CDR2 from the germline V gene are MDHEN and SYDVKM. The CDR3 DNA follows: TGTGCCAGCATCCCCCGAGGGACAGCCACCTACGAGCAGTACTTC. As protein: CASIPRGTATYEQYF.

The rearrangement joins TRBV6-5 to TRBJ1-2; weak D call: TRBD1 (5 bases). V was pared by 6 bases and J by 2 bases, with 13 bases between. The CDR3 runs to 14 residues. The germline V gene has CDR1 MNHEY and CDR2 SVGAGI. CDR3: CASSPFGANYGYTF. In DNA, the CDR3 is TGTGCCAGCAGCCCCTTTGGGGCGAACTATGGCTACACCTTC.

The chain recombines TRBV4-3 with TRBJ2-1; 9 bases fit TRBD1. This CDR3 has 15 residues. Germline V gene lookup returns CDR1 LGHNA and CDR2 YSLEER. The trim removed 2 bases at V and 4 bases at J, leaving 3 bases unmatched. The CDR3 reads CASSQLTGGYNEQFF. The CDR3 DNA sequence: TGCGCCAGCAGCCAATTGACAGGGGGGTACAATGAGCAGTTCTTC.

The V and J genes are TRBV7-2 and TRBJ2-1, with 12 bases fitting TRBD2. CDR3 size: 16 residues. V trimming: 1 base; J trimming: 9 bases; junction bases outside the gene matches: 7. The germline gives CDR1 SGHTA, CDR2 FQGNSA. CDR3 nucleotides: TGTGCCAGCAGCTTAGTAACTAGCGGGAGGTCCGGTGAGCAGTTCTTC. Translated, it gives CASSLVTSGRSGEQFF.

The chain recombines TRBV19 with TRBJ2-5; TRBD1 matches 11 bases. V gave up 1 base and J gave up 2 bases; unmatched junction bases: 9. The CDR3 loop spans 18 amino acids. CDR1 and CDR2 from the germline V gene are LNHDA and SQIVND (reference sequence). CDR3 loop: CASSIGSGQGAMQETQYF. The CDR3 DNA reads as TGTGCCAGTAGTATAGGGTCCGGACAGGGGGCGATGCAAGAGACCCAGTACTTC.

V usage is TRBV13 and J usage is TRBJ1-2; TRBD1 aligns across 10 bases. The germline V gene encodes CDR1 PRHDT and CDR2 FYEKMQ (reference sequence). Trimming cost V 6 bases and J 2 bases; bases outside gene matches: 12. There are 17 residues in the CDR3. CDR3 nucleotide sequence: TGTGCCAGCAGTTCCCAGACAGGGGGCCTTTGGAACTATGGCTACACCTTC. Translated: CASSSQTGGLWNYGYTF.

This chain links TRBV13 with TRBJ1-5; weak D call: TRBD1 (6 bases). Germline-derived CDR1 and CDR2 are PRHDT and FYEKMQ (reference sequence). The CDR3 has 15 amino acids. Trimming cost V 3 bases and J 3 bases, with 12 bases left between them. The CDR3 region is CASSFRQAINQPQHF. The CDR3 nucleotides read TGTGCCAGCAGCTTTCGACAGGCCATCAATCAGCCCCAGCATTTT.

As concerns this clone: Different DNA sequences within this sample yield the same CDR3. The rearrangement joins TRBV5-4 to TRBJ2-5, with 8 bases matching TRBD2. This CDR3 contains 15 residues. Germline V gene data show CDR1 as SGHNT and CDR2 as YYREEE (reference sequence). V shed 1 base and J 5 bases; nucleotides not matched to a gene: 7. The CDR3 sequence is CASSLIAGGGETQYF. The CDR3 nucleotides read TGTGCCAGCAGCTTGATCGCGGGAGGCGGGGAGACCCAGTACTTC.

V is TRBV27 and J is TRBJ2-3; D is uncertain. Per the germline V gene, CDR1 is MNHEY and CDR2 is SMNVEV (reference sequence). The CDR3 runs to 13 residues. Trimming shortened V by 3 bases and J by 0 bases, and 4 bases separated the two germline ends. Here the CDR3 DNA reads TGTGCCAGCAGTTTCCGTAGCACAGATACGCAGTATTTT. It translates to CASSFRSTDTQYF.

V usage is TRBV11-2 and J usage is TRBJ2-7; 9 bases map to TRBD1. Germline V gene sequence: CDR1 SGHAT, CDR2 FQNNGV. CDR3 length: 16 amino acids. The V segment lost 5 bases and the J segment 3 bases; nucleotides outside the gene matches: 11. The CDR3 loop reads CASSPAGGTGFYEQYF. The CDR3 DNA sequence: TGTGCCAGCAGCCCAGCAGGCGGGACAGGGTTCTACGAGCAGTACTTC.

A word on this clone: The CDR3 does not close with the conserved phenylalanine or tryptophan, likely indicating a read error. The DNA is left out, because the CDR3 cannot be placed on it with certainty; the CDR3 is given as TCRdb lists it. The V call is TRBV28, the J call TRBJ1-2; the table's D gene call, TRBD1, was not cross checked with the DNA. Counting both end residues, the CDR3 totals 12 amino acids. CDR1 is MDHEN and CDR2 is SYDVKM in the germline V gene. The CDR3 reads CASSFLGRGPSM.

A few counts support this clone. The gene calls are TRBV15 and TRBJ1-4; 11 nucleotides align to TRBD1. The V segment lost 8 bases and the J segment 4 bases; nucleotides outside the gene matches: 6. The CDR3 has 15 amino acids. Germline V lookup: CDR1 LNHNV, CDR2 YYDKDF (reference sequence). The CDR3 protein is CATSKGTGGNEKLFF. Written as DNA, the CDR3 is TGTGCCACCTCAAAGGGGACAGGGGGTAATGAAAAACTGTTTTTT.

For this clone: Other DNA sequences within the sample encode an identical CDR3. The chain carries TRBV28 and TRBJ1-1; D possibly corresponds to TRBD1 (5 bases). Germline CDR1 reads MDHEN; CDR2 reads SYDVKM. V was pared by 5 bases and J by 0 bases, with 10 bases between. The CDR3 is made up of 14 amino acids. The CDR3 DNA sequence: TGTGCCAGCAGTCTTCAGGGCGTGAACACTGAAGCTTTCTTT. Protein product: CASSLQGVNTEAFF.

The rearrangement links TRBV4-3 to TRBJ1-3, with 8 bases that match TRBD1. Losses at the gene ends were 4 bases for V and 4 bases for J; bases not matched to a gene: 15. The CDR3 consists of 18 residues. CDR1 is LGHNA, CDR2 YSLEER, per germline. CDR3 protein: CASSPSRDRGSFGNTIYF. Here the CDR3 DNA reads TGCGCCAGCAGCCCGAGTAGAGACAGGGGAAGTTTCGGAAACACCATATATTTT.

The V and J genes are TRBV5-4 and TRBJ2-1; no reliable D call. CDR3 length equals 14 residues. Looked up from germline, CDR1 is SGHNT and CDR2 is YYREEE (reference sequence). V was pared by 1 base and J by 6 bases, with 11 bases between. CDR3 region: CASSLLRLPNEQFF. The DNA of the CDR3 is TGTGCCAGCAGCTTGTTACGACTCCCCAATGAGCAGTTCTTC.

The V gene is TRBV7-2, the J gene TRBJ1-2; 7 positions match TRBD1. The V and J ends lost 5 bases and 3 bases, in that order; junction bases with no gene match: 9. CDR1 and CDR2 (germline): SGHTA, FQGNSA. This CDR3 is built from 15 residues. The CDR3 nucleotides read TGTGCCAGCAGCCCCCAGACAGGGTCAGACTATGGCTACACCTTC. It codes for CASSPQTGSDYGYTF.